Listed here are 16 T cell receptor beta chains from one sample, sequenced in a study of blood T cell repertoires in COVID-19. Measured with immunoSEQ multiplex PCR; TCRdb has only the in-frame clones, and not every one. The data show 250,000 to 300,000 clones, about 88% seen once. The material sequenced was peripheral blood. These receptors were taken from a woman in her 70s with COVID-19, enrolled during active disease.

The CDR3 spells CASSPQIGENEQFF. The CDR3 nucleotides are TGTGCCAGCTCACCGCAAATCGGGGAGAATGAGCAGTTCTTC. The rearrangement links TRBV18 to TRBJ2-1; perhaps TRBD2 as D (5 bases). The CDR3 spans 14 residues. The germline V and J ends were trimmed by 3 bases and 7 bases, with 13 bases remaining between them. From germline, CDR1 is KGHSH and CDR2 LQKENI. The variable domain in full, completed from reference TRBV18 and TRBJ2-1, reads NAGVMQNPRHLVRRRGQEARLRCSPMKGHSHVYWYRQLPEEGLKFMVYLQKENIIDESGMPKERFSAEFPKEGPSILRIQQVVRGDSAAYFCASSPQIGENEQFFGPGTRLTVL.

This clone was seen a single time. This chain uses TRBV27 with TRBJ1-2; D is undetermined. Germline CDR1 reads MNHEY; CDR2 reads SMNVEV (reference sequence). The CDR3 spans 10 residues. V dropped 10 bases and J dropped 6 bases, with 9 bases sitting between them. CDR3 sequence (DNA): TGTGCCACTGAGAGGGATGGCTACACCTTC. This sequence encodes CATERDGYTF.

This sequence joins TRBV18 and TRBJ1-2; D is unclear. This CDR3 region has 18 residues. Trimming left V 1 base short and J 5 bases short, with 23 bases between. Germline V gene sequence: CDR1 KGHSH, CDR2 LQKENI. CDR3 nucleotide sequence: TGTGCCAGCTCACCACAAGCCCCGGGAGCGACGGTGGGTTATGGCTACACCTTC. Its translation: CASSPQAPGATVGYGYTF.

V is TRBV6-5 and J is TRBJ1-6, with D perhaps TRBD1 (5 bases). This CDR3 contains 15 residues. With 0 bases removed from V and 8 bases from J, the gap between germline ends came to 11 bases. Germline assignment: CDR1 MNHEY and CDR2 SVGAGI. The DNA for the CDR3 is TGTGCCAGCAGTTACTCGGGCAGGGATGATTCACCCCTCCACTTT. It encodes CASSYSGRDDSPLHF.

V gene TRBV15 combines with J gene TRBJ1-5; no clear D. From germline, CDR1 is LNHNV and CDR2 YYDKDF (reference sequence). Trimming stripped 0 bases from V and 6 bases from J, with 12 bases between. The CDR3 extends over 15 amino acids. The CDR3 loop is CATSRDNEGRQPQHF. The DNA for the CDR3 is TGTGCCACCAGCAGAGATAACGAGGGTCGTCAGCCCCAGCATTTT.

The chain has TRBV27 and TRBJ2-3; TRBD2 agrees at 9 bases. Germline V gene lookup returns CDR1 MNHEY and CDR2 SMNVEV (reference sequence). Trimming took 0 bases from V and 3 from J; bases not matched to a gene: 7. This CDR3 comprises 17 residues. The CDR3 region has the DNA TGTGCCAGCAGTTTATCCCTAACTAGCGGGCGAACAGATACGCAGTATTTT. Its protein is CASSLSLTSGRTDTQYF.

This clone was seen a single time. The chain couples TRBV4-1 to TRBJ2-5, with 8 bases that match TRBD2. In germline, CDR1 is MGHRA, CDR2 YSYEKL. There are 15 residues in the CDR3. V shed 5 bases and J 1 base; nucleotides not matched to a gene: 6. CDR3 residues: CASSSGTRVQETQYF. CDR3 nucleotides: TGCGCCAGCAGCTCCGGGACTAGGGTCCAAGAGACCCAGTACTTC.

This chain uses TRBV3-1 (or the pseudogene TRBV3-2) with TRBJ2-4; weak D call: TRBD2 (7 bases). The CDR3 is made up of 12 amino acids. Trimming cost V 3 bases and J 16 bases, with 16 bases left between them. Germline V gene lookup returns CDR1 LGHDT and CDR2 YNNKEL (reference sequence). The CDR3 sequence: CASSHGGGGLYF. The CDR3 DNA sequence: TGTGCCAGCAGCCACGGAGGGGGGGGCCTCTACTTC.

This chain joins TRBV5-1 and TRBJ2-5; 10 bases align to TRBD2. Germline V lookup: CDR1 SGHRS, CDR2 YFSETQ. This CDR3 has 15 residues. After removal of 2 bases from V and 3 bases from J, the junction contained 4 bases not matched to a gene. The CDR3 DNA follows: TGCGCCAGCAGCTTACCTCTAGCGGGGGAAGAGACCCAGTACTTC. Amino acid sequence: CASSLPLAGEETQYF. The whole variable domain, filled in from reference TRBV5-1 and TRBJ2-5, reads KAGVTQTPRYLIKTRGQQVTLSCSPISGHRSVSWYQQTPGQGLQFLFEYFSETQRNKGNFPGRFSGRQFSNSRSEMNVSTLELGDSALYLCASSLPLAGEETQYFGPGTRLLVL.

The chain has TRBV19 and TRBJ2-7; D not resolved. This CDR3 is 13 amino acids long. V gave up 4 bases and J gave up 2 bases, with 9 bases separating them. The germline V gene encodes CDR1 LNHDA and CDR2 SQIVND (reference sequence). CDR3 residues: CASSTTMTYEQYF. CDR3 sequence (DNA): TGTGCCAGTAGTACCACTATGACCTACGAGCAGTACTTC.

V and J are TRBV6-6 and TRBJ1-1; 7 bases are shared with TRBD1. Germline loops: CDR1 MNHNY, CDR2 SVGAGI (reference sequence). The CDR3 is 15 amino acids. V was pared by 6 bases and J by 0 bases, with 7 bases of the junction left unmatched. DNA for the CDR3: TGTGCCAGCAGCCACCCAGGGGGATTGAACACTGAAGCTTTCTTT. Amino acids: CASSHPGGLNTEAFF.

This clone was seen only a few times. J is TRBJ1-3 and V is TRBV18; weak D call: TRBD1 (6 bases). V lost 1 base and J 4 bases, leaving 20 bases between the germline ends. CDR1 is KGHSH, CDR2 LQKENI, per germline. The CDR3 is 18 residues long. The CDR3 reads CASSPLRGGVGGGNTIYF. CDR3 DNA: TGTGCCAGCTCACCACTTCGGGGGGGCGTCGGGGGAGGAAACACCATATATTTT. Looking up the rest from reference TRBV18 and TRBJ1-3 gives the full variable domain: NAGVMQNPRHLVRRRGQEARLRCSPMKGHSHVYWYRQLPEEGLKFMVYLQKENIIDESGMPKERFSAEFPKEGPSILRIQQVVRGDSAAYFCASSPLRGGVGGGNTIYFGEGSWLTVV.

This chain connects TRBV27 to TRBJ1-2, with a possible D match to TRBD1 (6 bases). Trimming stripped 2 bases from V and 8 bases from J, with 24 bases between. Per the germline V gene, CDR1 is MNHEY and CDR2 is SMNVEV (reference sequence). The length of the CDR3 is 17 residues. The CDR3 protein is CASSLISGGPVFRGYTF. Written as DNA, the CDR3 is TGTGCCAGCAGTTTAATATCGGGGGGCCCGGTGTTTCGAGGCTACACCTTC.

The genes are TRBV9 and TRBJ2-5; the match to TRBD2 covers 8 bases. V lost 4 bases and J lost 5; bases outside the gene matches: 13. The CDR3 is 16 amino acids. The germline V gene has CDR1 SGDLS and CDR2 YYNGEE. The CDR3 sequence is CASSPSGTRGGETQYF. The CDR3 bases are TGTGCCAGCAGCCCATCGGGGACTAGGGGAGGGGAGACCCAGTACTTC.

V and J are TRBV27 and TRBJ2-1, with 11 bases identical to TRBD2. CDR3 length: 14 residues. CDR1 and CDR2 from the germline V gene are MNHEY and SMNVEV (reference sequence). V was clipped by 5 bases and J by 9 bases; unmatched bases: 6. The DNA for the CDR3 is TGTGCCAGCAGTGTAGCGGGGGGGCTTAGTGAGCAGTTCTTC. Protein product: CASSVAGGLSEQFF.

CDR3 protein: CASSQGDRPIYGYTF. The CDR3 DNA follows: TGTGCCAGCAGCCAAGGGGACAGGCCAATTTATGGCTACACCTTC. The chain is built from TRBV4-2 and TRBJ1-2; TRBD1 matches 8 bases. The CDR3 contains 15 residues. V lost 1 base, J lost 5 bases, and 6 bases stayed unmatched. Germline loops: CDR1 LGHNA, CDR2 YNFKEQ.